This T cell receptor beta chain was identified during a study of response to subunit inactivated influenza vaccine. The trim removed 4 bases at V and 0 bases at J, leaving 3 bases unmatched. The CDR3 is 14 amino acids. Looked up from germline, CDR1 is DFQATT and CDR2 is SNEGSKA (reference sequence). TCRdb reprocessed the RT-PCR reads with MiXCR, giving one entry per CDR3 protein. In the table there are roughly 650,000 distinct CDR3 sequences, around 15% of which are singletons. The chain is built from TRBV20-1 and TRBJ2-7; TRBD2 matches 10 bases. The TCR comes from a man aged 50 to 59 who received an inactivated influenza vaccine. This sample comprised PBMCs from blood, obtained roughly 15 days before vaccination. CDR3: CSATGTSDSYEQYF. For the CDR3, the DNA is TGCAGTGCTACCGGGACTAGCGACTCCTACGAGCAGTACTTC.